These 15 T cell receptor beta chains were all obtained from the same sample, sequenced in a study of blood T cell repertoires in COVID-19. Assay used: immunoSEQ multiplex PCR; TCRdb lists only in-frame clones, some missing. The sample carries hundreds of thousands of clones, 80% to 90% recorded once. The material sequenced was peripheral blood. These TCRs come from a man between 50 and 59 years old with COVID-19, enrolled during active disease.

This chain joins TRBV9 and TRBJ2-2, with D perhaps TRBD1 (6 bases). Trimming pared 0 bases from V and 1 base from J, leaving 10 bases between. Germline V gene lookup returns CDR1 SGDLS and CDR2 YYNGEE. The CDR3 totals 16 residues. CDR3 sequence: CASSVVSGQNTGELFF. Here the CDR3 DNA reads TGTGCCAGCAGCGTAGTATCGGGACAGAACACCGGGGAGCTGTTTTTT.

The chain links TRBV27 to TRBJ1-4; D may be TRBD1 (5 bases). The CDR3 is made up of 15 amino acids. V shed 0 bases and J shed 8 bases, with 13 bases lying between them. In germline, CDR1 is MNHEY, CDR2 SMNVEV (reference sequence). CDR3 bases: TGTGCCAGCAGTTTATCGGCGACAGCAAGGGAAAAACTGTTTTTT. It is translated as CASSLSATAREKLFF.

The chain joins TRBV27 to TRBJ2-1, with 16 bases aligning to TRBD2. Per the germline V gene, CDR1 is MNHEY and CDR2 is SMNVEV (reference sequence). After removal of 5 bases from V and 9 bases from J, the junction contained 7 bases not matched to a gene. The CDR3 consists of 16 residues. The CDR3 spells CASSLGTSGGAGEQFF. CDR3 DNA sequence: TGTGCCAGCAGTCTCGGGACTAGCGGGGGGGCTGGTGAGCAGTTCTTC.

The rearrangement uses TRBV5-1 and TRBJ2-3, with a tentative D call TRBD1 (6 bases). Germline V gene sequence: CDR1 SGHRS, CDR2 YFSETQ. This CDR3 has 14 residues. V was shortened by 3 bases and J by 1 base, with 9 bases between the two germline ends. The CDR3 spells CASSSGGGTDTQYF. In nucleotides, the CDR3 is TGCGCCAGCAGCTCTGGGGGCGGCACAGATACGCAGTATTTT.

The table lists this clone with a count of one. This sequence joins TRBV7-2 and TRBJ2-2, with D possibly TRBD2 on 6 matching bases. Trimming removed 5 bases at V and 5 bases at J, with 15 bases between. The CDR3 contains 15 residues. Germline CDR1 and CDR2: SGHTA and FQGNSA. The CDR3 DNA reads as TGTGCCAGCAGCCCCCGCAGCGGGTTAACCGGGGAGCTGTTTTTT. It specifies CASSPRSGLTGELFF.

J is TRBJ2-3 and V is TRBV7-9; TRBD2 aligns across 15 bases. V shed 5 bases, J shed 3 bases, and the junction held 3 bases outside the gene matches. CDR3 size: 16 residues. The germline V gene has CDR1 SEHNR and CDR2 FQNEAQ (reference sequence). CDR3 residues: CASSPGLAGGTDTQYF. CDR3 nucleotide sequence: TGTGCCAGCAGCCCGGGACTAGCGGGAGGAACAGATACGCAGTATTTT.

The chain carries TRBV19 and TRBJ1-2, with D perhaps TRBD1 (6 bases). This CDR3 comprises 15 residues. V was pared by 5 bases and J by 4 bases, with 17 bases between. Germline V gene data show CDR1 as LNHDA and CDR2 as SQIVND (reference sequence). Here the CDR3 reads CASSGPRTEVYGYTF. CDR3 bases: TGTGCCAGTAGTGGGCCGCGGACAGAGGTCTATGGCTACACCTTC.

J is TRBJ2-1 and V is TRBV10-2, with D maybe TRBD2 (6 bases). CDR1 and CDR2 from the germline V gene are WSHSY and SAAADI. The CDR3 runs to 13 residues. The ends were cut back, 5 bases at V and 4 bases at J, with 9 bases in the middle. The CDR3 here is CASSKGLYNEQFF. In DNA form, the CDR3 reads TGCGCCAGCAGTAAGGGACTTTACAATGAGCAGTTCTTC.

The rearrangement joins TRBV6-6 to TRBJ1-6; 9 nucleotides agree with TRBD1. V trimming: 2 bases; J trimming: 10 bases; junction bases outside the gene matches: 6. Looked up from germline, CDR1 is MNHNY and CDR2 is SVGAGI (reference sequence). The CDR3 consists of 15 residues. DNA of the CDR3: TGTGCCAGCAGTTACGAGGGACAGGGTGGGTCACCCCTCCACTTT. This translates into CASSYEGQGGSPLHF.

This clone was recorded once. The CDR3 here is CASRRTDSQETQYF. In nucleotides, the CDR3 is TGTGCCAGCAGGAGGACGGACAGCCAAGAGACCCAGTACTTC. This chain links TRBV27 with TRBJ2-5; D is perhaps TRBD1 (6 bases). The CDR3 runs to 14 residues. V dropped 6 bases and J dropped 1 base, with 12 bases sitting between them. Germline lookup yields CDR1 MNHEY and CDR2 SMNVEV (reference sequence).

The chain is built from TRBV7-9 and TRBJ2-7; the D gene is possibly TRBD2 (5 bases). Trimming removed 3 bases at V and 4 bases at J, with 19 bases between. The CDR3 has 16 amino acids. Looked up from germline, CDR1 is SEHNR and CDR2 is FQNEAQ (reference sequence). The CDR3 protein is CASSFPRSGNVYEQYF. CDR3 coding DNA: TGTGCCAGCAGCTTTCCTAGAAGCGGTAACGTTTACGAGCAGTACTTC.

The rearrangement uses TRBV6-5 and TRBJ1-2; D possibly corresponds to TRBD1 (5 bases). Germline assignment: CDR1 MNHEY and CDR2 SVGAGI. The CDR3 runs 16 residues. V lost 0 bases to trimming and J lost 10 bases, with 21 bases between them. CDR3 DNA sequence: TGTGCCAGCAGTTACTCGGGTGACAGTACATATCTCTACTACACCTTC. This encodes CASSYSGDSTYLYYTF.

CDR3 region: CASSPNREGKLFF. The CDR3 DNA reads as TGTGCCAGCAGCCCGAACAGGGAGGGAAAACTGTTTTTT. V is TRBV7-9 and J is TRBJ1-4; D possibly corresponds to TRBD1 (6 bases). The CDR3 contains 13 residues. V lost 5 bases to trimming and J lost 10 bases, with 14 bases between them. Germline-derived CDR1 and CDR2 are SEHNR and FQNEAQ (reference sequence).

CDR3 loop: CASSSYLNLAKNIQYF. CDR3 nucleotides: TGTGCCAGCAGCTCCTACCTGAATCTAGCCAAAAACATTCAGTACTTC. This sequence joins TRBV11-2 and TRBJ2-4; D unresolved. The V end was cut by 4 bases, the J end by 0 bases, with 13 bases between. This CDR3 has 16 residues. Germline values: CDR1 SGHAT, CDR2 FQNNGV.

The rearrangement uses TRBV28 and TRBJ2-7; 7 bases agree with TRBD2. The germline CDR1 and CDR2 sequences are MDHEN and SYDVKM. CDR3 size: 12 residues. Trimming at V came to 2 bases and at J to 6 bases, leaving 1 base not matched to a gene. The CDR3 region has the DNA TGTGCCAGCAGTTTACCGGGGGGCGAGCAGTACTTC. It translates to CASSLPGGEQYF.